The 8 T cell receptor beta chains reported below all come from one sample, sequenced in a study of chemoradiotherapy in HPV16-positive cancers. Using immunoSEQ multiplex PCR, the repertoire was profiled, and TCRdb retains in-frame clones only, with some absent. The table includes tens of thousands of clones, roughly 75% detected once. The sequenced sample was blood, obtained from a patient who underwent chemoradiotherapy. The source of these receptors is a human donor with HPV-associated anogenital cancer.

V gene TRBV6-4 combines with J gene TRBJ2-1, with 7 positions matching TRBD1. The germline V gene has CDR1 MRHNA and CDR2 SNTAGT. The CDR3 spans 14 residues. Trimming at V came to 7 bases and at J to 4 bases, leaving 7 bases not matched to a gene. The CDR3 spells CASKGGQDYNEQFF. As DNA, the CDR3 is TGTGCCAGCAAAGGAGGACAGGATTACAATGAGCAGTTCTTC.

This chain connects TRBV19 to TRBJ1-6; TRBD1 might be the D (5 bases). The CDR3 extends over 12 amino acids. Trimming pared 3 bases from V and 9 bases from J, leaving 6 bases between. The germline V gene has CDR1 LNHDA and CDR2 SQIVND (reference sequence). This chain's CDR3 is CASSMRGSPLHF. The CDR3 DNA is TGTGCCAGTAGTATGAGGGGTTCACCCCTCCACTTT.

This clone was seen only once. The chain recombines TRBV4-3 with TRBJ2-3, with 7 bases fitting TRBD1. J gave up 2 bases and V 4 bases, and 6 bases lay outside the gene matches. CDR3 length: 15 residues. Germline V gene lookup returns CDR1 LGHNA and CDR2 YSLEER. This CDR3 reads CASSPGQAHTDTQYF. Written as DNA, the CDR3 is TGCGCCAGCAGCCCCGGACAGGCTCACACAGATACGCAGTATTTT.

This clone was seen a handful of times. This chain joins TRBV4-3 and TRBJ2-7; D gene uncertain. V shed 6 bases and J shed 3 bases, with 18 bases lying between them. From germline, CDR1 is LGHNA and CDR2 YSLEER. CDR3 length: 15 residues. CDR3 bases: TGCGCCAGCAGTCCCGGGCTCTCCCCATACTACGAGCAGTACTTC. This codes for CASSPGLSPYYEQYF.

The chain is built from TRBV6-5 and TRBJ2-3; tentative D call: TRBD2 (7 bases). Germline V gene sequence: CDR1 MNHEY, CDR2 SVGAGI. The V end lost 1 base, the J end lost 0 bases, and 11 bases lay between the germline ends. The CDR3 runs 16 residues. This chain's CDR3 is CASSYWRGPSTDTQYF. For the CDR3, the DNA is TGTGCCAGCAGTTACTGGCGGGGGCCTAGCACAGATACGCAGTATTTT.

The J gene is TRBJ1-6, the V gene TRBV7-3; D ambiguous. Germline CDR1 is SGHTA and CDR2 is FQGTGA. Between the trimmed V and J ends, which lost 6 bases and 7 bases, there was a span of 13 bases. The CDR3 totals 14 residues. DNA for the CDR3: TGTGCCAGCAGTTCCAGACACCGAAATTCACCCCTCCACTTT. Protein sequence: CASSSRHRNSPLHF.

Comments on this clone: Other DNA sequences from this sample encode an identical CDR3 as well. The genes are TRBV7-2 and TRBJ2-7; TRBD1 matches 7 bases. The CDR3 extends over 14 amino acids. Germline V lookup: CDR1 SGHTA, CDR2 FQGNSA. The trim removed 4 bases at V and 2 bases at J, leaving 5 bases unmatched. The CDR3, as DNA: TGTGCCAGCAGCTACGGGACAGCGACCTACGAGCAGTACTTC. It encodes CASSYGTATYEQYF. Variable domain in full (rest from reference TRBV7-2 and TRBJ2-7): GAGVSQSPSNKVTEKGKDVELRCDPISGHTALYWYRQSLGQGLEFLIYFQGNSAPDKSGLPSDRFSAERTGGSVSTLTIQRTQQEDSAVYLCASSYGTATYEQYFGPGTRLTVT.

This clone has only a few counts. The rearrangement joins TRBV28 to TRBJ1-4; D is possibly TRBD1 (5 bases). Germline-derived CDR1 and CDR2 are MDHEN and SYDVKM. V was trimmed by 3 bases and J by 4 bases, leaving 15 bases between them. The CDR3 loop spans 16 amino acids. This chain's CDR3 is CASSLTDSDVNEKLFF. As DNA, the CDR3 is TGTGCCAGCAGTTTGACCGACAGCGACGTTAATGAAAAACTGTTTTTT.